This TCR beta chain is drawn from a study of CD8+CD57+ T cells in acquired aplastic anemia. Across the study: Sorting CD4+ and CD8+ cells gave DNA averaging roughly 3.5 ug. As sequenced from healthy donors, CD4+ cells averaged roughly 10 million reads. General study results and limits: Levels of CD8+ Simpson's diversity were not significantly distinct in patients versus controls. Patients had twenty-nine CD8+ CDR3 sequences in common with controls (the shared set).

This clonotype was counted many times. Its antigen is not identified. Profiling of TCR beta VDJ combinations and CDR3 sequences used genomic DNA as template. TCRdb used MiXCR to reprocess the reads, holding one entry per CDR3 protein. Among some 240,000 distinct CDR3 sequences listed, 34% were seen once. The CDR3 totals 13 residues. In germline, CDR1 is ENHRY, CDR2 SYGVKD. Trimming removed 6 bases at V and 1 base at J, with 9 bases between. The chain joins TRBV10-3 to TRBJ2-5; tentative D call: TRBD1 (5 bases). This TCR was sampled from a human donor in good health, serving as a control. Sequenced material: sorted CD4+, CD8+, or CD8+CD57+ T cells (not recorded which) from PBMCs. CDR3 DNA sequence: TGTGCCATCAGCGAGACAGTCCAAGAGACCCAGTACTTC. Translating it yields CAISETVQETQYF.